A selection of T cell receptor beta chains follows, all from one sample in a study of cytomegalovirus exposure and HLA in healthy donors. Using immunoSEQ multiplex PCR, the repertoire was profiled, and TCRdb retains in-frame clones only, with some absent. The sample lists about 78,000 clones, 80% seen once, with 32% in the top ten. Material for sequencing was PBMCs. Receptor source: a man aged 45-65 years in good health and CMV-seropositive. The CDR3 runs from the conserved cysteine through the conserved F or W. The D gene is left open where the match is weak.

CDR3 protein,J gene,D gene,V gene
CASSFETGSEAFF,TRBJ1-1,-,TRBV7-9
CASGSYPAKSGANGLTF,TRBJ2-6,-,TRBV12-5
CASSPGTGYEQYF,TRBJ2-7,TRBD1,TRBV7-9
CSSSLVMGPREGEKLFF,TRBJ1-4,-,TRBV7-9
CASRVAGASTDTQYF,TRBJ2-3,TRBD2,TRBV5-6
CASSGQGYGYTF,TRBJ1-2,-,TRBV7-9
CASSPKTGSGNTIYF,TRBJ1-3,-,TRBV18
CASSVDRAGETQYF,TRBJ2-5,TRBD1,TRBV7-2
CASRPSGAYEQYF,TRBJ2-7,TRBD2,TRBV7-2
CASSFNVFSGNQPQHF,TRBJ1-5,-,TRBV28
CASSISSGGYTF,TRBJ1-2,-,TRBV19
CASIPGTGGGEQYF,TRBJ2-7,TRBD1,TRBV6-6
CASSPGMALTQHF,TRBJ1-5,-,TRBV19
CASIAGGPGELFF,TRBJ2-2,TRBD2,TRBV19
CASSPQGAGEKLFF,TRBJ1-4,TRBD1,TRBV7-9
CASSVHRTEETQYF,TRBJ2-5,-,TRBV2
CASSPRTSSYEQYF,TRBJ2-7,TRBD2,TRBV19
CASSLVGSWGRTNTGELFF,TRBJ2-2,-,TRBV5-1
CATSPDRGSYNEQFF,TRBJ2-1,TRBD1,TRBV15
CASSLRTSAYNEQFF,TRBJ2-1,TRBD2,TRBV5-1
CASSAARGVNTEAFF,TRBJ1-1,-,TRBV12-1
CASSTTSNHEQFF,TRBJ2-1,TRBD2,TRBV19
CASSPLESGNTIYF,TRBJ1-3,-,TRBV18
CASSQDRGYQETQYF,TRBJ2-5,-,TRBV4-3
CASSLASGTGDEKLFF,TRBJ1-4,TRBD1,TRBV7-9
CASSQEGVSGGQLPSGANVLTF,TRBJ2-6,-,TRBV4-3
CAISDIGVTGNTGELFF,TRBJ2-2,-,TRBV10-3
CASSPDRGRSNQPQHF,TRBJ1-5,TRBD1,TRBV5-5
CASRRDRVNGNQPQHF,TRBJ1-5,TRBD1,TRBV2
CASSLGEGVNSPLHF,TRBJ1-6,-,TRBV5-6
CASSPPWGAGSEQYF,TRBJ2-7,-,TRBV11-1
CASSPSGANVLTF,TRBJ2-6,-,TRBV7-9
CASSLGSRQGVSDTQYF,TRBJ2-3,TRBD1,TRBV5-1
CAAPTSGRALSSTGELFF,TRBJ2-2,TRBD2,TRBV7-9
CASSEDRNQPQHF,TRBJ1-5,-,TRBV7-3
CASLSSGTSFRAEQYF,TRBJ2-7,TRBD2,TRBV2
CASSSADRIGTQYF,TRBJ2-3,TRBD1,TRBV5-4
CASSMSELTGDNEKLFF,TRBJ1-4,TRBD1,TRBV19
CASSLATVNTGELFF,TRBJ2-2,-,TRBV7-6
CASSRTPGTEAFF,TRBJ1-1,-,TRBV14
CASSAGQGRSPLHF,TRBJ1-6,TRBD1,TRBV5-1
CASSELNGYGYTF,TRBJ1-2,-,TRBV25-1
CSVAGPDRGNTYEQYF,TRBJ2-7,-,TRBV29-1
CASSPGLFYEQYF,TRBJ2-7,-,TRBV5-6
CASSYAEETQYF,TRBJ2-5,-,TRBV7-2
CASSSRDSDWNQPQHF,TRBJ1-5,TRBD1,TRBV9
CASGGARDSGANVLTF,TRBJ2-6,-,TRBV6-1